The sequence of this T cell receptor beta chain was determined in a study of monozygotic twins with inflammatory bowel disease. Starting material for each TCR library was roughly 3,500 ng of total RNA. TCRdb reprocessed the 5' RACE reads, with one entry per CDR3 protein and no DNA. The ten top clones account for about 2.5%, within a sample of about 380,000 distinct CDR3 sequences. The CDR3 has 13 amino acids. Germline V lookup: CDR1 LGHNA, CDR2 YNFKEQ. The sample taken for sequencing was blood. The origin of this receptor is a human donor with ulcerative colitis or Crohn's disease, or a healthy co-twin of an affected twin (not recorded which). V usage is TRBV4-2 and J usage is TRBJ1-2; TCRdb designates TRBD1, a call that cannot be tested without DNA. The CDR3 sequence is CASRGQGGYGYTF.